A selection of T cell receptor beta chains follows, all from one sample in a study of cytomegalovirus exposure and HLA in healthy donors. Clones were sequenced by immunoSEQ multiplex PCR, and TCRdb holds only the in-frame ones, with some missing. The table for this sample gives 100,000 to 150,000 clones. The material sequenced was PBMCs. These receptors were obtained from a man between 25 and 39 years old in good health and CMV-seronegative. Both conserved end residues are part of each CDR3. A D gene is named only where the DNA matches it firmly.

>15|TRBJ2-5|TRBD2|TRBV27
TGTGCCAGCAGTCCAACTAGCGGGAGCCAAGAGACCCAGTACTTC
CASSPTSGSQETQYF
>16|TRBJ1-5|-|TRBV21-1
TGTGCCAGCAGCAAAGCGCTCGGGCAGGGGGATCAGCCCCAGCATTTT
CASSKALGQGDQPQHF
>14|TRBJ2-7|TRBD2|TRBV28
TGTGCCAGCCGGGAGGGGCCCAGCTCCTACGAGCAGTACTTC
CASREGPSSYEQYF
>13|TRBJ2-1|-|TRBV18
TGTGCCAGCTCACCACCTATATTGACAGAGCAGTTCTTC
CASSPPILTEQFF
>15|TRBJ2-1|TRBD1|TRBV27
TGTGCCAGCTTTCCACAGGGGGACTCCTACAATGAGCAGTTCTTC
CASFPQGDSYNEQFF
>18|TRBJ2-1|-|TRBV25-1
TGTGCCAGCAGTGAATGGCCCGAGGGCCGGGAGTCCTACAATGAGCAGTTCTTC
CASSEWPEGRESYNEQFF
>16|TRBJ2-2|TRBD2|TRBV7-3
TGTGCCAGCAGCCCATTAGCGGGAGGAGACGCCGGGGAGCTGTTTTTT
CASSPLAGGDAGELFF
>12|TRBJ1-5|-|TRBV2
TGTGCCGGCGGACAGCCCAATCAGCCCCAGCATTTT
CAGGQPNQPQHF
>13|TRBJ1-2|-|TRBV7-3
TGTGCCAGCAGCTCCTCCGATCAGGATGGCTACACCTTC
CASSSSDQDGYTF
>19|TRBJ2-2|-|TRBV7-9
TGTGCCAGCAGCACCCAATTAATCGGACTAAATCCGAACACCGGGGAGCTGTTTTTT
CASSTQLIGLNPNTGELFF
>15|TRBJ1-2|TRBD1|TRBV4-1
TGCGCCAGCAGACCACCGGGACAGGGGAAATATGGCTACACCTTC
CASRPPGQGKYGYTF
>18|TRBJ2-2|TRBD2|TRBV28
TGTGCCAGCAGTTTACCTTCTGGCGGGAGGGCGTACACCGGGGAGCTGTTTTTT
CASSLPSGGRAYTGELFF
>16|TRBJ2-1|-|TRBV5-1
TGCGCCAGCAGCTCTACGACAGTGCCCTCCTACAATGAGCAGTTCTTC
CASSSTTVPSYNEQFF
>15|TRBJ2-7|TRBD2|TRBV6-5
TGTGCCAGCACTAAGAGGCTAGCGGGAACCTACGAGCAGTACTTC
CASTKRLAGTYEQYF
>15|TRBJ2-3|TRBD2|TRBV6-4
TGTGCCAGCAGTGCCCTAGCGGGAGATACAGATACGCAGTATTTT
CASSALAGDTDTQYF
>16|TRBJ1-5|-|TRBV19
TGTGCCAGTAGACCGGGCACGTCAGGGGATCAGCAGCCCCAGCATTTT
CASRPGTSGDQQPQHF
>14|TRBJ2-1|-|TRBV6-6
TGTGCCAGCAGTTACGATCGGGACACGAATGAGCAGTTCTTC
CASSYDRDTNEQFF
>14|TRBJ2-7|TRBD1|TRBV6-5
TGTGCCAGCACCAGAAGGACAGGTTCCTACGAGCAGTACTTC
CASTRRTGSYEQYF
>16|TRBJ1-5|TRBD1|TRBV27
TGTGCCAGCAGTTTAGTCGGGACAGAATACGGTCAGCCCCAGCATTTT
CASSLVGTEYGQPQHF
>16|TRBJ1-1|TRBD1|TRBV27
TGTGCCAGCTTTGGGCTGGGGGACAGGGTACCGTCTGAAGCTTTCTTT
CASFGLGDRVPSEAFF
>16|TRBJ2-2|TRBD2|TRBV5-1
TGCGCCAGCAGGACTAGCGGGAGGCCGAACACCGGGGAGCTGTTTTTT
CASRTSGRPNTGELFF
>14|TRBJ2-3|TRBD1|TRBV28
TGTGCCAGCAGTTTCCCGACAGGGGGCGATACGCAGTATTTT
CASSFPTGGDTQYF
>14|TRBJ1-1|-|TRBV5-5
TGTGCCAGCAGCATCTGGACAGCGAACACTGAAGCTTTCTTT
CASSIWTANTEAFF
>14|TRBJ2-3|-|TRBV7-9
TGTGCCAGCAGCTTAGGGAGAAGCACAGATACGCAGTATTTT
CASSLGRSTDTQYF
>14|TRBJ2-7|-|TRBV6-6
TGTGCCAGCACCAGGGCAGGGGCCTCCTACGAGCAGTACTTC
CASTRAGASYEQYF
>13|TRBJ2-3|-|TRBV5-1
TGCGCCAGCAGCCGACAGGACACAGATACGCAGTATTTT
CASSRQDTDTQYF
>13|TRBJ2-5|-|TRBV10-2
TGCGCCAGCAGTGGGACGCCCAGGGGGACCCAGTACTTC
CASSGTPRGTQYF
>14|TRBJ2-3|-|TRBV30
TGTGCCTGGAGTGACCAGGGGATTGGGGATACGCAGTATTTT
CAWSDQGIGDTQYF
>14|TRBJ2-2|-|TRBV7-7
TGTGCTAGCAGCCCAGACTGGGAGTCCGGGGAGCTGTTTTTT
CASSPDWESGELFF
>15|TRBJ2-7|-|TRBV4-2
TGTGCCAGCAGCCAAGAGCCAGCGGGTTACTACGAGCAGTACTTC
CASSQEPAGYYEQYF
>17|TRBJ2-2|-|TRBV6-1
TGTGCCAGCAGTGACATTAGTGGCAATAGCGGCACCGGGGAGCTGTTTTTT
CASSDISGNSGTGELFF
>13|TRBJ2-7|-|TRBV28
TGTGCCAGCACCCGCCAGGTCGCCTACGAGCAGTACTTC
CASTRQVAYEQYF
>18|TRBJ1-2|-|TRBV11-2
TGTGCCAGCAGCGCTAGGAAGGGACTTTTCGGCGCTAACTATGGCTACACCTTC
CASSARKGLFGANYGYTF
>14|TRBJ1-1|-|TRBV28
TGTGCCAGCAGTTTAGTTTTCGGGGACACTGAAGCTTTCTTT
CASSLVFGDTEAFF
>12|TRBJ2-5|-|TRBV30
TGTGCCTGGAGTCTCGACCAAGAGACCCAGTACTTC
CAWSLDQETQYF
>17|TRBJ2-1|TRBD2|TRBV19
TGTGCCAGTAGTATGCGGACTAGCGGGAGATCAGCTGATGAGCAGTTCTTC
CASSMRTSGRSADEQFF
>17|TRBJ2-5|TRBD1|TRBV11-2
TGTGCCAGCAGCTTAAAATTTCAGGGGGCGAGGAGGGAGACCCAGTACTTC
CASSLKFQGARRETQYF
>14|TRBJ1-2|-|TRBV19
TGTGCCAGTAGTCCTGCGACACCTTCCTATGGCTACACCTTC
CASSPATPSYGYTF
>16|TRBJ1-5|-|TRBV6-1
TGTGCCAGCAGTGTTTCGGGCGGGAGGGGCAATCAGCCCCAGCATTTT
CASSVSGGRGNQPQHF
>15|TRBJ2-7|TRBD1|TRBV5-1
TGCGCCAGCAGCCCGGGACAGGGAGGCTCCTACGAGCAGTACTTC
CASSPGQGGSYEQYF
>15|TRBJ2-7|TRBD2|TRBV13
TGTGCCAGCATCCTAAGGTCTAGCGGGAGCAACGAGCAGTACTTC
CASILRSSGSNEQYF
>16|TRBJ2-7|TRBD2|TRBV5-1
TGCGCCAGCAGCTTTCAGGCGGGGGGGTATTCCTACGAGCAGTACTTC
CASSFQAGGYSYEQYF
>14|TRBJ1-6|TRBD1|TRBV7-9
TGTGCCAGCAGCTGGGGACAGTTTAATTCACCCCTCCACTTT
CASSWGQFNSPLHF
>19|TRBJ2-1|TRBD2|TRBV4-1
TGCGCCAGCAGCTCCCTAGGGCAAGGGACTAGCAGACAAGGGAATGAGCAGTTCTTC
CASSSLGQGTSRQGNEQFF
>16|TRBJ2-7|-|TRBV27
TGTGCCAGCAGTTTATATGACCAGCTAGCTGCCTACGAGCAGTACTTC
CASSLYDQLAAYEQYF
>13|TRBJ2-2|-|TRBV27
TGTGCCAGCAGTTCCCCTCCGGGTGGGGAGCTGTTTTTT
CASSSPPGGELFF
>16|TRBJ2-2|-|TRBV10-3
TGTGCCATCAGTGCAGTTTTGGTAACGAACACCGGGGAGCTGTTTTTT
CAISAVLVTNTGELFF
>14|TRBJ2-7|TRBD2|TRBV6-5
TGTGCCAGCAGGTCCCGGACTAGCGATCACGAGCAGTACTTC
CASRSRTSDHEQYF
>15|TRBJ1-3|-|TRBV6-1
TGTGCCAGCAGTGAAGCCGGCGGCTCTGGAAACACCATATATTTT
CASSEAGGSGNTIYF
>15|TRBJ2-5|-|TRBV5-6
TGTGCCAGCAGCTTGGACAGGCTTCTCCAAGAGACCCAGTACTTC
CASSLDRLLQETQYF
>14|TRBJ2-5|TRBD1|TRBV5-1
TGCGCCAGCAGCAACGGACAGGGGATCGAGACCCAGTACTTC
CASSNGQGIETQYF
>12|TRBJ2-4|-|TRBV6-1
TGTGCCAGCAGCGCGACTAGTGGCATTCAGTACTTC
CASSATSGIQYF